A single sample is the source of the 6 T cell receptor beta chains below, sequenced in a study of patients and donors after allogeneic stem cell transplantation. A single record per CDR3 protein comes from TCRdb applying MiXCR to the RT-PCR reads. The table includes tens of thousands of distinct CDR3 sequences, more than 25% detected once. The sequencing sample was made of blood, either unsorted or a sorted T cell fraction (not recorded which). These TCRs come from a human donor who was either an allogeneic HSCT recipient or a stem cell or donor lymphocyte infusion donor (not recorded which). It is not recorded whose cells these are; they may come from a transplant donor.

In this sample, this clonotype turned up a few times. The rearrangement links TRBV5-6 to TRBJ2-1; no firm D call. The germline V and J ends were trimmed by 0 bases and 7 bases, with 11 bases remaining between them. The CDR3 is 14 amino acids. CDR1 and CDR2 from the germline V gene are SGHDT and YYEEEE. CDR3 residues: CASSLESRPNEQFF. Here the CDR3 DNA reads TGTGCCAGCAGCTTGGAGAGTAGGCCTAATGAGCAGTTCTTC.

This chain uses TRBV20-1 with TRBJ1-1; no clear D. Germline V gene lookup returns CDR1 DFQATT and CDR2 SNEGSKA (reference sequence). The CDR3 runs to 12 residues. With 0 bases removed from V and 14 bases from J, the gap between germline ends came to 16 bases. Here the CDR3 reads CSARDRRFRHFF. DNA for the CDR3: TGCAGTGCTAGAGATCGGAGGTTCCGCCACTTCTTT.

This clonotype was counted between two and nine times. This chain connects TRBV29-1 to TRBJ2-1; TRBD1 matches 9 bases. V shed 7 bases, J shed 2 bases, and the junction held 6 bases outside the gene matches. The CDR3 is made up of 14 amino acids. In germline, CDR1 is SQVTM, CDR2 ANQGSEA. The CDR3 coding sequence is TGCAGCGCAACCGGGACAGGGACCTACAATGAGCAGTTCTTC. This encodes CSATGTGTYNEQFF.

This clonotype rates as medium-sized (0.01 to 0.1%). DNA for the CDR3: TGTGCCAGCAGTTTCGCGGGGGGCCCTGAAGCTTTCTTT. It encodes CASSFAGGPEAFF. The chain couples TRBV12-3 or TRBV12-4 to TRBJ1-1; a weak D match, TRBD1 (6 bases). Trimming left V 3 bases short and J 6 bases short, with 11 bases between. The CDR3 covers 13 residues.

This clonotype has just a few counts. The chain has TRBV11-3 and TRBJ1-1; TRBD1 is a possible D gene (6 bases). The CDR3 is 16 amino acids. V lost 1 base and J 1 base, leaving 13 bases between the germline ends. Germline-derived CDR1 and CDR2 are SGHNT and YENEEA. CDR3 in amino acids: CASSLGPGQPNTEAFF. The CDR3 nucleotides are TGTGCCAGCAGCTTAGGCCCGGGACAACCGAACACTGAAGCTTTCTTT.

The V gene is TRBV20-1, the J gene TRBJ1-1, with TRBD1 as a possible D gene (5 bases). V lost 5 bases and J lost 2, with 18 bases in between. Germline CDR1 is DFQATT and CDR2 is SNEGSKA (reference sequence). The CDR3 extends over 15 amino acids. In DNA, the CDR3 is TGCAGTGCTCCCTGGGGCCCTCGTCTTAACACTGAAGCTTTCTTT. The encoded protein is CSAPWGPRLNTEAFF.